This TCR beta chain emerged from a study of regulatory T cells in long-lasting Graves disease. Documented time point: persistent/refractory GD, antithyroid drugs over 5 years with positive TRAb. RNA from PBMCs was the source of the TCR library. Libraries of TCR beta came from iRepertoire HTBI primers plus Arm-PCR of CDR3 regions. MiXCR, run by TCRdb on the multiplex PCR reads, gives a single entry per CDR3 protein. This sample has approximately 400,000 distinct CDR3 sequences, with roughly 24% found just once. The V gene end was trimmed by 2 bases and the J gene end by 4 bases; junction bases not matched to a gene: 3. CDR3 length: 14 residues. The germline V gene encodes CDR1 SGDLS and CDR2 YYNGEE. Study conclusions and caveats: Persistent patients shared 2,741 public clonotypes among themselves. Newly diagnosed patients shared fewer, at nearly 1,000.

This clonotype turned up a few times. Its antigen remains unknown. The chain links TRBV9 to TRBJ2-7; 10 bases are a match to TRBD2. This clonotype originated in a woman aged 40 to 49 with Graves disease. The sequencing used peripheral blood mononuclear cells (PBMCs), collected when the disease was refractory, from a patient treated with antithyroid drugs. The CDR3 here is CASSVGLAKYEQYF. As DNA, the CDR3 is TGTGCCAGCAGCGTGGGACTAGCGAAATACGAGCAGTACTTC.